This T cell receptor (beta chain) was recovered during a study of blood T cell repertoires in COVID-19. About the study: Spain, Italy and the United States supplied samples that represented acute and convalescent COVID-19. Sample material is recorded as cDNA or gDNA derived from T cells, B-cell-depleted T cells, or PBMCs.

In the original analysis: Reference gene primer amplification in the assay estimated nucleated cell counts. Some clones are missing from TCRdb's copy, which holds only in-frame ones; the method was immunoSEQ multiplex PCR. The D gene and trimming were derived from the DNA, and the V and J assignments and clone size from that table. Of some 140,000 clones detected, almost 80% appear once; the ten largest clones hold approximately 9.9%. This clonotype was sampled from a man between 60 and 75 years old who had recovered from COVID-19. Sequencing was done on a sample of peripheral blood.

The CDR3 is CASSEGGQYNSPLHF. CDR3 nucleotide sequence: TGTGCCAGTAGTGAGGGGGGACAGTATAATTCACCCCTCCACTTT. The gene calls are TRBV19 and TRBJ1-6; 7 bases align to TRBD1. The CDR3 runs 15 residues. With V trimmed by 5 bases and J by 4 bases, 5 bases remained unmatched. Germline CDR1 LNHDA, CDR2 SQIVND (reference sequence). Full variable domain (outside the CDR3, taken from reference TRBV19 and TRBJ1-6): DGGITQSPKYLFRKEGQNVTLSCEQNLNHDAMYWYRQDPGQGLRLIYYSQIVNDFQKGDIAEGYSVSREKKESFPLTVTSAQKNPTAFYLCASSEGGQYNSPLHFGNGTRLTVT.